This TCR beta chain derives from a study of T cells after yellow fever vaccination. The study, taken as a whole, reports: Abundant clonotypes from the bulk population could have been carried over as contaminants into FACS-sorted repertoires.

Germline V lookup: CDR1 SGHTA, CDR2 FQGNSA. V gave up 3 bases and J gave up 6 bases, with 12 bases separating them. The CDR3 extends over 14 amino acids. TCRdb re-called the 5' RACE reads with MiXCR, one entry per CDR3 protein. The data contain 200,000 to 250,000 distinct CDR3 sequences, less than 3.5% of them singletons. This clonotype was detected ten times or more. The antigen remains unidentified. The TCR originated in a man between 18 and 35 years old who received the YFV17D yellow fever vaccine. The source was CD4+ T cells sorted from PBMCs, collected 10 days after the yellow fever booster vaccination. The chain couples TRBV7-2 to TRBJ2-1; D may be TRBD1 (6 bases). CDR3 protein: CASSFTGQSNEQFF. CDR3 nucleotides: TGTGCCAGCAGCTTTACAGGACAGAGCAATGAGCAGTTCTTC.